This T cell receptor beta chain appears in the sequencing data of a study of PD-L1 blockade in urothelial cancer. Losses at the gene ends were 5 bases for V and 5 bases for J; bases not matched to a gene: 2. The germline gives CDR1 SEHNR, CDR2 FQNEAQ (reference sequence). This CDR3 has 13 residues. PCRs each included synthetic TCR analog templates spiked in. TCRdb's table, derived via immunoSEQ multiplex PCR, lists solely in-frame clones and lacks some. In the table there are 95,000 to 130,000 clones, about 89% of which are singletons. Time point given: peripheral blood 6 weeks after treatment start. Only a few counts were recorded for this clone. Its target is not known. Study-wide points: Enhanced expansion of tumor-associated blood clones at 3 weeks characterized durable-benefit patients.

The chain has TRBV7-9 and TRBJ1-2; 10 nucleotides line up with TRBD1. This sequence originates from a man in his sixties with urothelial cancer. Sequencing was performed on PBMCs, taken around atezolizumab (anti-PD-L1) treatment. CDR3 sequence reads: CASSPGQGYGYTF. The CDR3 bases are TGTGCCAGCAGCCCGGGACAGGGGTATGGCTACACCTTC.